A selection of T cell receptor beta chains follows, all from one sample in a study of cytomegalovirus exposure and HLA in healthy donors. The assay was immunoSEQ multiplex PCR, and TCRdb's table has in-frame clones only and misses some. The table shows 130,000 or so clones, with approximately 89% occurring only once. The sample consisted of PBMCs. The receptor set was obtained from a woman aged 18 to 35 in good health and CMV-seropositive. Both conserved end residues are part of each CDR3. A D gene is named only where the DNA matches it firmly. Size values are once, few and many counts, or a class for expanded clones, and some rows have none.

CATHGGGRSTDTQYF | TRBV27 | - | - | TRBJ2-3
CASSAVSGELFF | TRBV9 | - | - | TRBJ2-2
CASSAATNSPLHF | TRBV6-4 | - | - | TRBJ1-6
CASSLFWAQETQYF | TRBV7-2 | - | - | TRBJ2-5
CASGLVARGGLTTNSNQPQHF | TRBV12-5 | - | - | TRBJ1-5
CASSYGGQGAYEQYF | TRBV6-5 | TRBD1 | - | TRBJ2-7
CASSLTIGSEAFF | TRBV27 | - | - | TRBJ1-1
CSVVQGTVYEQYF | TRBV29-1 | - | - | TRBJ2-7
CAISSAGTGNQPQHF | TRBV10-3 | TRBD1 | - | TRBJ1-5
CAISEGDSHEQYF | TRBV10-3 | - | - | TRBJ2-7
CASSRPGQGSYEQYF | TRBV23-1 | - | - | TRBJ2-7
CASSGTGAQYF | TRBV7-7 | TRBD2 | - | TRBJ2-5
CASSSPGRASGMVISDTQYF | TRBV28 | TRBD2 | - | TRBJ2-3
CAWSTSVPGANVLTF | TRBV30 | TRBD2 | once | TRBJ2-6
CASSYDRGRATNEKLFF | TRBV5-4 | TRBD1 | - | TRBJ1-4
CSVERQGNGYTF | TRBV29-1 | - | - | TRBJ1-2
CASRLVLAESYEQYF | TRBV5-1 | - | - | TRBJ2-7
CASSFHGTGSYNEQFF | TRBV5-1 | TRBD1 | - | TRBJ2-1
CASSLGATLAGETQYF | TRBV11-1 | TRBD2 | - | TRBJ2-5
CASSQVRAAGVEQYF | TRBV4-3 | TRBD2 | - | TRBJ2-7
CASSVRTGRADYGYTF | TRBV6-1 | TRBD1 | once | TRBJ1-2
CASSMASGGRTLHF | TRBV6-5 | - | - | TRBJ1-6
CASSLSGGGSYEQYF | TRBV7-2 | TRBD2 | - | TRBJ2-7
CASSFDRGSTEAFF | TRBV7-3 | TRBD1 | - | TRBJ1-1
CASSKGQGWADTQYF | TRBV19 | - | - | TRBJ2-3
CASSQDRHALTEAFF | TRBV4-3 | - | - | TRBJ1-1
CASSFGWLGDGSDTQYF | TRBV5-1 | - | - | TRBJ2-3
CASSPAGEGREETQYF | TRBV4-1 | TRBD2 | - | TRBJ2-5
CASSPTRGAGAKETQYF | TRBV18 | TRBD2 | - | TRBJ2-5
CASSDRAGSTDTQYF | TRBV6-4 | - | - | TRBJ2-3
CASSQELTAYTYEQYF | TRBV4-1 | - | - | TRBJ2-7
CAISSGFYSNQPQHF | TRBV10-3 | - | - | TRBJ1-5
CASRAGQGRRGPAFF | TRBV6-1 | TRBD1 | once | TRBJ1-1
CSVWAGRGNEQFF | TRBV29-1 | - | - | TRBJ2-1
CASSSDSPLHF | TRBV28 | - | once | TRBJ1-6
CAISGGTGGVQETQYF | TRBV10-3 | TRBD1 | - | TRBJ2-5
CAWRRGQGAHTEAFF | TRBV30 | TRBD1 | - | TRBJ1-1
CASSYSIGGLTEAFF | TRBV6-5 | - | - | TRBJ1-1
CASSLTVPRGQGHNEQFF | TRBV11-2 | TRBD1 | - | TRBJ2-1